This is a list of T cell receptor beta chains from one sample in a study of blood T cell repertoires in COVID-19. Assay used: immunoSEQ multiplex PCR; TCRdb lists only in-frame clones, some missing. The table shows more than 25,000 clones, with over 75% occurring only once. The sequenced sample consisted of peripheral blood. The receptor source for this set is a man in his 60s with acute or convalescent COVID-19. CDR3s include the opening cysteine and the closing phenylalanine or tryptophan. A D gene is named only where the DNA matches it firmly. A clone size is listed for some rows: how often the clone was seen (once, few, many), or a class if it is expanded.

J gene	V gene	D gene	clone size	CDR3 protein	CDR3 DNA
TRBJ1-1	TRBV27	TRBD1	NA	CASSPGTANTEAFF	TGTGCCAGCAGCCCCGGGACAGCGAACACTGAAGCTTTCTTT
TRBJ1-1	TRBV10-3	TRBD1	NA	CAISGQGGTEAFF	TGTGCCATCAGCGGACAGGGCGGCACTGAAGCTTTCTTT
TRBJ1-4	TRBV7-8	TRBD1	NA	CASSLQTGRINEKLFF	TGTGCCAGCAGCTTACAGACAGGGAGGATTAATGAAAAACTGTTTTTT
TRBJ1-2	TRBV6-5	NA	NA	CASSYGWGGYGYTF	TGTGCCAGCAGTTACGGGTGGGGGGGCTATGGCTACACCTTC
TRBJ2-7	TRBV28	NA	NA	CASSPQSGGSYEQYF	TGTGCCAGCAGTCCCCAGTCCGGGGGATCCTACGAGCAGTACTTC
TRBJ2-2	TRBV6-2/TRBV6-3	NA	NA	CASSFITGELFF	TGTGCCAGCAGTTTTATCACCGGGGAGCTGTTTTTT
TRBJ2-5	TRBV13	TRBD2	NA	CASSPFLGGKETQYF	TGTGCCAGCAGCCCTTTTCTGGGGGGGAAAGAGACCCAGTACTTC
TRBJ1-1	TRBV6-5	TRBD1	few	CASTLVGQGASEAFF	TGTGCCAGCACCCTAGTTGGACAGGGGGCGTCTGAAGCTTTCTTT
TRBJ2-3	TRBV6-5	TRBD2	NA	CASSYSQTSVTDTQYF	TGTGCCAGCAGTTACTCGCAGACTAGCGTCACAGATACGCAGTATTTT
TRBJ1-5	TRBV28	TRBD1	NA	CASRRTGGSGQPQHF	TGTGCCAGCCGTAGGACAGGGGGCTCCGGTCAGCCCCAGCATTTT
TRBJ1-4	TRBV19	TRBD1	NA	CASSGQGASTNEKLFF	TGTGCCAGTAGCGGACAGGGGGCGTCAACTAATGAAAAACTGTTTTTT
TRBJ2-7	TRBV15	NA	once	CATSRGGGTGEGSYEQYF	TGTGCCACCAGCAGAGGAGGAGGGACCGGAGAGGGCTCCTACGAGCAGTACTTC
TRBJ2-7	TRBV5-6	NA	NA	CASSLTGTYEQYF	TGTGCCAGCAGCTTGACCGGTACCTACGAGCAGTACTTC
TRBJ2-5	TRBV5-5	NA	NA	CASSGAGETQYF	TGTGCCAGCAGCGGAGCCGGTGAGACCCAGTACTTC
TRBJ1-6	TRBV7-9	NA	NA	CASSGVNSPLHF	TGTGCCAGCAGCGGAGTCAATTCACCCCTCCACTTT
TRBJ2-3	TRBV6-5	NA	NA	CASVREGSDTQYF	TGTGCCAGCGTCAGGGAAGGATCAGATACGCAGTATTTT
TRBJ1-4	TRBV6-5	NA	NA	CASSYPGGVTEKLFF	TGTGCCAGCAGTTACCCGGGGGGGGTAACGGAAAAACTGTTTTTT
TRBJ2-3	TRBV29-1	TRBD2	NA	CSVLPEAGSDTQYF	TGCAGCGTTCTACCAGAAGCGGGGTCAGATACGCAGTATTTT
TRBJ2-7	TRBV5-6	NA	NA	CASSLASYEQYF	TGTGCCAGCAGCTTGGCTTCCTACGAGCAGTACTTC
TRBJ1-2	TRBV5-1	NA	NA	CASSQTTEPNGYTF	TGCGCCAGCAGCCAAACGACAGAGCCCAATGGCTACACCTTC
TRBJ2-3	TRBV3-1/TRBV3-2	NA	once	CASSQRGQRGTDTQYF	TGTGCCAGCAGCCAACGCGGCCAACGGGGGACAGATACGCAGTATTTT
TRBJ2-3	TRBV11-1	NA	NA	CASSLELGSTDTQYF	TGTGCCAGCAGCTTAGAGCTCGGGAGCACAGATACGCAGTATTTT
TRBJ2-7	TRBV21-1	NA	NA	CASRGTGVPEQYF	TGTGCCAGCAGGGGGACAGGGGTCCCCGAGCAGTACTTC
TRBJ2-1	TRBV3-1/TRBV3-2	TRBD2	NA	CASSQWGTSGILEQFF	TGTGCCAGCAGCCAATGGGGGACTAGCGGGATTCTTGAGCAGTTCTTC
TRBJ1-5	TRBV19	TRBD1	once	CASSIGQGGNQPQHF	TGTGCCAGTAGTATAGGACAGGGAGGCAATCAGCCCCAGCATTTT
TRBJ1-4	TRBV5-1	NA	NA	CASSPRTDATNEKLFF	TGCGCCAGCAGCCCTAGGACAGACGCAACTAATGAAAAACTGTTTTTT
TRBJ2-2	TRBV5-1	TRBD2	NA	CASSTGYLAGDTGELFF	TGCGCCAGCAGCACCGGCTACCTAGCGGGAGACACCGGGGAGCTGTTTTTT
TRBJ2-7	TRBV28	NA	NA	CASSLGLKTYEQYF	TGTGCCAGCAGTTTGGGGCTAAAAACCTACGAGCAGTACTTC
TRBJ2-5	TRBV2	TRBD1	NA	CASSADRVVGETQYF	TGTGCCAGCAGTGCGGACAGGGTAGTAGGAGAGACCCAGTACTTC
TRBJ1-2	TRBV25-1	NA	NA	CASGTGSGFGYTF	TGTGCCAGCGGAACAGGGTCGGGGTTTGGCTACACCTTC
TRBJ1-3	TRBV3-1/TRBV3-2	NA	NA	CASSQEYYSGNTIYF	TGTGCCAGCAGCCAAGAGTATTATTCTGGAAACACCATATATTTT
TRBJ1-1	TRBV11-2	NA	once	CASSFDYRASEAFF	TGTGCCAGCAGCTTTGACTACAGGGCCTCGGAAGCTTTCTTT
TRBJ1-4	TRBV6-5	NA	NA	CASSRTADEKLFF	TGTGCCAGCAGCCGGACAGCGGACGAAAAACTGTTTTTT
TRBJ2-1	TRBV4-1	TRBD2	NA	CASSFTSGVTFNEQFF	TGCGCCAGCAGCTTCACTAGCGGGGTCACTTTTAATGAGCAGTTCTTC
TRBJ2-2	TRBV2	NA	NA	CASSPGSNTGELFF	TGTGCCAGCAGTCCCGGGTCCAACACCGGGGAGCTGTTTTTT
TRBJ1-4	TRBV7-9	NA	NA	CASSFNRDSPDGEKLFF	TGTGCCAGCAGCTTCAACCGGGACTCTCCTGATGGTGAAAAACTGTTTTTT
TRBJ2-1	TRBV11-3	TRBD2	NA	CASSLGAPSGDYNEQFF	TGTGCCAGCAGCTTAGGTGCCCCTAGCGGAGACTACAATGAGCAGTTCTTC
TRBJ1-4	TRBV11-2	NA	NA	CASSLDATNEKLFF	TGTGCCAGCAGCTTAGACGCAACTAATGAAAAACTGTTTTTT
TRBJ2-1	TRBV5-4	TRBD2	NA	CASSSGLAGNEQFF	TGTGCCAGCAGCTCGGGACTAGCGGGAAATGAGCAGTTCTTC
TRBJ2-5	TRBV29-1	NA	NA	CSVDPGETQYF	TGCAGCGTTGATCCGGGAGAGACCCAGTACTTC
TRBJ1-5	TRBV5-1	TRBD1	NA	CASSLTGAIGQPQHF	TGCGCCAGCAGCCTAACAGGGGCGATAGGTCAGCCCCAGCATTTT
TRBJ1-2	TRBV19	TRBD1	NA	CASTPDRGWYGYTF	TGTGCCAGTACCCCGGACAGGGGTTGGTATGGCTACACCTTC
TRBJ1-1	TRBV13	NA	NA	CASKAPRGLNTEAFF	TGTGCCAGCAAAGCCCCGCGGGGACTGAACACTGAAGCTTTCTTT
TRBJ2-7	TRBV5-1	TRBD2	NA	CASSLSSGVGEQYF	TGCGCCAGCAGCCTCTCTAGCGGGGTTGGCGAGCAGTACTTC
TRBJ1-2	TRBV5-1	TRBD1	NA	CASSPGQGKGGYGYTF	TGCGCCAGCAGCCCCGGACAGGGAAAGGGGGGCTATGGCTACACCTTC
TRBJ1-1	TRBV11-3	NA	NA	CASSVAANTEAFF	TGTGCCAGCAGCGTCGCGGCGAACACTGAAGCTTTCTTT
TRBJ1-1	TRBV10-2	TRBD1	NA	CASSPLGQGFMNTEAFF	TGCGCCAGCAGTCCCCTGGGACAGGGATTCATGAACACTGAAGCTTTCTTT
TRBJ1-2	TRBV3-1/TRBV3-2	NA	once	CASSQDTVGSSGYTF	TGTGCCAGCAGCCAAGACACTGTAGGGAGCAGTGGCTACACCTTC
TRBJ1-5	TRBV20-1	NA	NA	CSASRGTLADQPQHF	TGCAGTGCTAGTAGGGGGACCCTAGCTGATCAGCCCCAGCATTTT
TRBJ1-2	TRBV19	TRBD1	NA	CASSIWLGTGNYGYTF	TGTGCCAGTAGTATTTGGCTCGGGACAGGGAACTATGGCTACACCTTC
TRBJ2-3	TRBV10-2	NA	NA	CASSMAGDRDTQYF	TGCGCCAGCAGTATGGCGGGTGACCGAGATACGCAGTATTTT
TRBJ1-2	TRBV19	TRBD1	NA	CASTEGAAGYTF	TGTGCCAGTACCGAGGGGGCGGCTGGCTACACCTTC
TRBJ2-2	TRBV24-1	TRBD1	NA	CATRGTGEGTGELFF	TGTGCCACCCGTGGGACAGGGGAGGGGACCGGGGAGCTGTTTTTT
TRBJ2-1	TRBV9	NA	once	CASSVESYRGESLYNEQFF	TGTGCCAGCAGCGTAGAGAGTTATCGGGGAGAGTCCCTATACAATGAGCAGTTCTTC
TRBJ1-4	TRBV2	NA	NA	CASSERGLDGEKLFF	TGTGCCAGCAGTGAAAGGGGGTTGGATGGTGAAAAACTGTTTTTT
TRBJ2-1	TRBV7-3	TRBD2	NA	CASSREGSYNEQFF	TGTGCCAGCAGCCGGGAGGGGTCCTACAATGAGCAGTTCTTC
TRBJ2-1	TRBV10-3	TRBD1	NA	CATGQGAFNEQFF	TGTGCCACAGGACAGGGGGCTTTCAATGAGCAGTTCTTC